A single sample gave rise to the 31 T cell receptor beta chains below, sequenced in a study of cytomegalovirus exposure and HLA in healthy donors. Vbeta (60) and Jbeta (13) primers were used in the PCR. The protocol was immunoSEQ multiplex PCR, while the TCRdb copy is restricted to in-frame clones and leaves out a portion. Seen here are some 200,000 clones, around 80% observed once, and the top ten hold about 2%. The sample consisted of PBMCs. These receptor sequences come from a woman aged 50 to 65 in good health and CMV-seronegative.

The chain links TRBV28 to TRBJ2-7, with 11 bases identical to TRBD1. The CDR3 spans 15 residues. The germline CDR1 and CDR2 sequences are MDHEN and SYDVKM. V lost 7 bases to trimming and J lost 3 bases; unmatched junction nucleotides: 8. The CDR3 is CASTSSGTGGYEQYF. The CDR3 nucleotides read TGTGCCAGCACTTCGTCCGGGACAGGGGGCTACGAGCAGTACTTC.

The chain couples TRBV6-1 to TRBJ2-2; D might be TRBD2 (6 bases). Germline lookup yields CDR1 MNHNS and CDR2 SASEGT. V dropped 6 bases and J dropped 2 bases, with 10 bases sitting between them. This CDR3 region has 14 residues. The CDR3 loop reads CASRGGLNTGELFF. The CDR3 nucleotides are TGTGCCAGCAGGGGGGGACTCAACACCGGGGAGCTGTTTTTT.

The chain has TRBV19 and TRBJ2-2; TRBD1 is a possible D gene (5 bases). The germline CDR1 and CDR2 sequences are LNHDA and SQIVND (reference sequence). V lost 5 bases to trimming and J lost 4 bases, with 20 bases between them. The CDR3 sequence is 17 residues long. DNA of the CDR3: TGTGCCAGTAGTCCCCTAGGTAGGGGCCTCGGCACCGGGGAGCTGTTTTTT. Translating it yields CASSPLGRGLGTGELFF.

Details on this clone: The germline gene is not matched at one end of the junction; a read error may be the cause. The chain combines TRBV7-9 with TRBJ1-4; the match to TRBD1 covers 10 bases. CDR1 is SEHNR and CDR2 is FQNEAQ in the germline V gene (reference sequence). This CDR3 is built from 16 residues. CDR3 protein: CSSSHGQGGNNEKLFF. In DNA form, the CDR3 reads TGTTCCAGCAGCCACGGACAGGGGGGGAACAATGAAAAACTGTTTTTT.

This clone has just a few counts. The rearrangement uses TRBV5-1 and TRBJ2-7, with D uncertain. The CDR3 is 12 amino acids. The V gene's germline CDR1 is SGHRS and CDR2 YFSETQ. Trimming left V 0 bases short and J 6 bases short, with 7 bases between. In nucleotides, the CDR3 is TGCGCCAGCAGCTTGGGTCCTCGCGAGCAGTACTTC. It encodes CASSLGPREQYF.

The CDR3 loop is CASSPRTGYNEQFF. The CDR3 coding sequence is TGTGCCAGCAGCCCGAGGACAGGGTACAATGAGCAGTTCTTC. This chain joins TRBV9 and TRBJ2-1, with 8 bases aligning to TRBD1. V lost 4 bases to trimming and J lost 4 bases; unmatched junction nucleotides: 4. CDR1 SGDLS and CDR2 YYNGEE come from the germline V gene. The CDR3 runs to 14 residues.

The rearrangement joins TRBV19 to TRBJ1-2; 10 bases are a match to TRBD1. The V and J ends lost 5 bases and 8 bases, in that order; junction bases with no gene match: 14. CDR1 LNHDA and CDR2 SQIVND come from the germline V gene (reference sequence). The CDR3 runs 16 residues. In DNA, the CDR3 is TGTGCCAGTAGTGCCACCGGGACAGGGGAGGGGTTCGGCTACACCTTC. Its protein product is CASSATGTGEGFGYTF.

The chain couples TRBV28 to TRBJ1-2, with D hard to call. The CDR3 extends over 14 amino acids. Germline assignment: CDR1 MDHEN and CDR2 SYDVKM. The V gene lost 3 bases and the J gene lost 2 bases, with 10 bases spanning the gap. DNA of the CDR3: TGTGCCAGCAGTTTCGTCAGGAAAAACTATGGCTACACCTTC. Translated: CASSFVRKNYGYTF.

The chain links TRBV7-2 to TRBJ2-1; 7 nucleotides match TRBD1. V dropped 1 base and J dropped 4; count of bases not matched to a gene: 1. CDR1 and CDR2 (germline): SGHTA, FQGNSA. The CDR3 runs to 14 residues. DNA of the CDR3: TGTGCCAGCAGCTTAGGACAGGGATACAATGAGCAGTTCTTC. Amino acids: CASSLGQGYNEQFF.

The genes are TRBV4-2 and TRBJ1-1; weak D call: TRBD1 (6 bases). Germline V lookup: CDR1 LGHNA, CDR2 YNFKEQ. V was pared by 3 bases and J by 0 bases, with 8 bases between. The CDR3 consists of 14 residues. The CDR3: CASSQGQMNTEAFF. DNA for the CDR3: TGTGCCAGCAGCCAGGGACAAATGAACACTGAAGCTTTCTTT.

The chain couples TRBV19 to TRBJ1-4, with 8 bases matching TRBD1. The germline V gene encodes CDR1 LNHDA and CDR2 SQIVND (reference sequence). CDR3 length: 13 amino acids. Germline trimming cut 5 bases from V and 10 bases from J; bases unmatched to any gene: 6. The CDR3 DNA reads as TGTGCCAGTAGTGCACAGGGGGTAGGAAAACTGTTTTTT. It yields the protein CASSAQGVGKLFF.

The chain is built from TRBV2 and TRBJ1-1; D is possibly TRBD1 (5 bases). V lost 7 bases, J lost 1 base, and 19 bases lay in between. Germline CDR1 reads SNHLY; CDR2 reads FYNNEI. This CDR3 contains 16 residues. Here the CDR3 DNA reads TGTGCCAGCATTACGGATGGCGGGGGGAAGAACACTGAAGCTTTCTTT. This codes for CASITDGGGKNTEAFF.

This clone was seen a single time. The gene calls are TRBV9 and TRBJ1-2, with 8 bases aligning to TRBD1. V gave up 4 bases and J gave up 2 bases; unmatched junction bases: 7. Germline V CDR1 and CDR2: SGDLS, YYNGEE. The CDR3 sequence is 15 residues long. The CDR3 coding sequence is TGTGCCAGCAGCCCCCGGACAGGGCCCAACTATGGCTACACCTTC. Protein: CASSPRTGPNYGYTF.

The chain uses TRBV25-1 and TRBJ2-3; 13 bases match TRBD2. CDR3 length: 16 amino acids. In germline, CDR1 is MGHDK, CDR2 SYGVNS. The V segment lost 4 bases and the J segment 1 base; nucleotides outside the gene matches: 2. CDR3 protein: CASSAGLAGGTDTQYF. The CDR3 region has the DNA TGTGCCAGCAGTGCCGGACTAGCGGGGGGCACAGATACGCAGTATTTT.

The genes are TRBV19 and TRBJ2-4; D possibly corresponds to TRBD2 (5 bases). The germline V gene has CDR1 LNHDA and CDR2 SQIVND (reference sequence). The germline V and J ends were trimmed by 4 bases and 15 bases, with 16 bases remaining between them. CDR3 length equals 12 residues. CDR3 region: CASSTRETITYF. CDR3 in DNA: TGTGCCAGTAGTACCCGGGAAACAATAACGTACTTC.

J is TRBJ2-2 and V is TRBV28; possibly TRBD1 for D (5 bases). There are 17 residues in the CDR3. Trimming took off 3 bases at V and 5 bases at J, with 19 bases between the two ends. The V gene's germline CDR1 is MDHEN and CDR2 SYDVKM. CDR3 amino acids: CASSFFPGWFYTGELFF. The DNA for the CDR3 is TGTGCCAGCAGTTTTTTTCCAGGGTGGTTTTATACCGGGGAGCTGTTTTTT.

The V call is TRBV18, the J call TRBJ1-2; no clear D gene. The CDR3 spans 14 residues. Trimming took off 1 base at V and 1 base at J, with 7 bases between the two ends. Germline-derived CDR1 and CDR2 are KGHSH and LQKENI. This CDR3 is CASSPRENNYGYTF. The DNA for the CDR3 is TGTGCCAGCTCACCACGGGAGAATAACTATGGCTACACCTTC.

This chain's CDR3 is CASRIRESDTQYF. CDR3 DNA sequence: TGCGCCAGCAGAATTCGGGAGTCAGATACGCAGTATTTT. The chain uses TRBV5-1 and TRBJ2-3, with D perhaps matching TRBD2 (6 bases). The CDR3 contains 13 residues. Germline CDR1 reads SGHRS; CDR2 reads YFSETQ. V gave up 5 bases and J gave up 4 bases, with 11 bases separating them. Variable domain in full (rest from reference TRBV5-1 and TRBJ2-3): KAGVTQTPRYLIKTRGQQVTLSCSPISGHRSVSWYQQTPGQGLQFLFEYFSETQRNKGNFPGRFSGRQFSNSRSEMNVSTLELGDSALYLCASRIRESDTQYFGPGTRLTVL.

This sequence joins TRBV27 and TRBJ1-4; D not resolved. CDR1 is MNHEY, CDR2 SMNVEV, per germline (reference sequence). This CDR3 region has 16 residues. The V gene lost 5 bases and the J gene lost 0 bases, with 13 bases spanning the gap. For the CDR3, the DNA is TGTGCCAGCAGTCGCTCCCCGACAACAACTAATGAAAAACTGTTTTTT. As protein: CASSRSPTTTNEKLFF.

J is TRBJ2-1 and V is TRBV28; 16 bases are a match to TRBD2. CDR3 length: 18 amino acids. Trimming at V came to 10 bases and at J to 0 bases, leaving 9 bases not matched to a gene. CDR1 and CDR2 (germline): MDHEN, SYDVKM. CDR3 sequence (DNA): TGTGCCACACTTCCGGGACTAGCGGGAGGGAGCTCCTACAATGAGCAGTTCTTC. Its translation: CATLPGLAGGSSYNEQFF.

The rearrangement joins TRBV29-1 to TRBJ2-7, with TRBD1 identical over 10 bases. Germline lookup yields CDR1 SQVTM and CDR2 ANQGSEA. The length of the CDR3 is 17 residues. V gave up 7 bases and J gave up 4 bases; unmatched junction bases: 19. The CDR3 DNA reads TGCAGCGCCTGGAGCCGGGACAGGGGCCAGCTCAGGTACGAGCAGTACTTC. Translated, it gives CSAWSRDRGQLRYEQYF.

The J gene is TRBJ1-2, the V gene TRBV27; D remains unclear. Germline CDR1 reads MNHEY; CDR2 reads SMNVEV (reference sequence). The CDR3 totals 15 residues. Trimming removed 0 bases from V and 4 bases from J, with 12 bases in between. The CDR3 region is CASSLSGTATYGYTF. The CDR3 bases are TGTGCCAGCAGTTTATCGGGCACAGCTACCTATGGCTACACCTTC.

This chain links TRBV9 with TRBJ2-1, with 10 nucleotides matching TRBD1. CDR3 length: 15 residues. The junction had 9 bases not matched to a gene; V was cut back by 3 bases and J by 9 bases. Germline V lookup: CDR1 SGDLS, CDR2 YYNGEE. CDR3 bases: TGTGCCAGCAGCGGTGGGGGACAGGGGTCGGGTGAGCAGTTCTTC. This encodes CASSGGGQGSGEQFF.

This clone was seen more than once but under ten times. The chain carries TRBV5-1 and TRBJ2-1, with TRBD1 matching over 7 bases. V trimming: 4 bases; J trimming: 9 bases; junction bases outside the gene matches: 10. This CDR3 has 14 residues. CDR1 SGHRS and CDR2 YFSETQ come from the germline V gene. The CDR3 DNA is TGCGCCAGCAGCAACCCCAGGGGGATCGTTGAGCAGTTCTTC. This gives the protein CASSNPRGIVEQFF.

This rearrangement joins TRBV5-4 to TRBJ2-5; 7 bases are a match to TRBD1. Trimming removed 3 bases from V and 2 bases from J; junction bases left unmatched: 1. CDR1 and CDR2 (germline): SGHNT, YYREEE (reference sequence). This CDR3 comprises 13 residues. The CDR3 DNA follows: TGTGCCAGCAGCTCGGGACAGCAAGAGACCCAGTACTTC. Residues: CASSSGQQETQYF. Variable domain in full (rest from reference TRBV5-4 and TRBJ2-5): ETGVTQSPTHLIKTRGQQVTLRCSSQSGHNTVSWYQQALGQGPQFIFQYYREEENGRGNFPPRFSGLQFPNYSSELNVNALELDDSALYLCASSSGQQETQYFGPGTRLLVL.

The chain recombines TRBV6-5 with TRBJ1-2; 7 bases align to TRBD1. Losses at the gene ends were 7 bases for V and 4 bases for J; bases not matched to a gene: 6. CDR1 is MNHEY, CDR2 SVGAGI, per germline. The CDR3 totals 13 residues. The CDR3 DNA reads as TGTGCCAGCAATGGGGACAGCCCCTATGGCTACACCTTC. Its translation is CASNGDSPYGYTF.

The chain employs TRBV5-1 and TRBJ2-1; D is unclear. V lost 5 bases, J lost 6 bases, and 9 bases lay in between. CDR3 length: 12 residues. Germline CDR1 is SGHRS and CDR2 is YFSETQ. In DNA form, the CDR3 reads TGCGCCAGCAGTTTGCCCAGCAATGAGCAGTTCTTC. Amino acid sequence: CASSLPSNEQFF.

The chain joins TRBV4-3 to TRBJ2-7; D is undetermined. The CDR3 spans 15 residues. The V gene lost 0 bases and the J gene lost 6 bases, with 15 bases spanning the gap. Germline CDR1 LGHNA, CDR2 YSLEER. Written as DNA, the CDR3 is TGCGCCAGCAGCCAAGAAACCCTACCCAATTCCGAGCAGTACTTC. This gives the protein CASSQETLPNSEQYF.

This clone was seen once. The chain carries TRBV9 and TRBJ2-1, with TRBD1 matching 7 bases. V was pared by 3 bases and J by 7 bases, with 10 bases of the junction left unmatched. The CDR3 runs 15 residues. Germline CDR1 reads SGDLS; CDR2 reads YYNGEE. The CDR3 here is CASSGLWTGPNEQFF. CDR3 coding DNA: TGTGCCAGCAGCGGCCTTTGGACAGGTCCAAATGAGCAGTTCTTC.

The genes are TRBV5-4 and TRBJ1-4, with D perhaps TRBD1 (6 bases). V was cut by 7 bases and J by 6 bases, with 13 bases left in between. The length of the CDR3 is 13 residues. CDR1 and CDR2 (germline): SGHNT, YYREEE (reference sequence). DNA of the CDR3: TGTGCCAGCGGCGAAGGGGGTCATGAAAAACTGTTTTTT. It encodes CASGEGGHEKLFF.

The chain uses TRBV2 and TRBJ1-5; D possibly corresponds to TRBD1 (6 bases). This CDR3 has 14 residues. Germline V gene data show CDR1 as SNHLY and CDR2 as FYNNEI. Trimming stripped 4 bases from V and 7 bases from J, with 14 bases between. The CDR3 sequence: CASSAHRASQPQHF. CDR3 nucleotide sequence: TGTGCCAGCAGTGCGCACAGGGCAAGCCAGCCCCAGCATTTT.